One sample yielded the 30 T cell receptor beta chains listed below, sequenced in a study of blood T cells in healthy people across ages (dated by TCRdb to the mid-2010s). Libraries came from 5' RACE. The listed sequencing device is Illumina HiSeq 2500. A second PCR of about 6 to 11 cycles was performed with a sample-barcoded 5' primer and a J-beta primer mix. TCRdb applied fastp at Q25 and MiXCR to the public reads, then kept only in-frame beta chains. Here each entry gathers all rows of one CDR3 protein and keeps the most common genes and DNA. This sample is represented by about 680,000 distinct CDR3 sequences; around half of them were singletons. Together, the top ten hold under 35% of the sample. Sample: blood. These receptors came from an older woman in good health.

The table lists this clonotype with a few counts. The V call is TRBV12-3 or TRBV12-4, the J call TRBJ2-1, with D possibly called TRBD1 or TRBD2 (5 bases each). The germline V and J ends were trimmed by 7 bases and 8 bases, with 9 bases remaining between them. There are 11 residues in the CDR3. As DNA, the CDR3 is TGTGCCAGCACCCTGGGGGATGAGCAGTTCTTC. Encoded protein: CASTLGDEQFF.

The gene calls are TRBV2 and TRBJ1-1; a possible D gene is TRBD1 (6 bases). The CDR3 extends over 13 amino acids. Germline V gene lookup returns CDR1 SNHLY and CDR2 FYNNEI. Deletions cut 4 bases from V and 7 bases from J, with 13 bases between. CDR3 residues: CASSVGGLLEAFF. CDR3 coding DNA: TGTGCCAGCAGTGTGGGGGGGCTACTTGAAGCTTTCTTT.

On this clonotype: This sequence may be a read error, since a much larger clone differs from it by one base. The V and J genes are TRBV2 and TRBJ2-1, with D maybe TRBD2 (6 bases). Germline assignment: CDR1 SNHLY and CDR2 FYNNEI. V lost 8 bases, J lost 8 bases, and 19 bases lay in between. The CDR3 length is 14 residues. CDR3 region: CASGVGGRGYEQFF. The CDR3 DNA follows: TGTGCCAGCGGTGTGGGGGGTCGAGGTTATGAGCAGTTCTTC.

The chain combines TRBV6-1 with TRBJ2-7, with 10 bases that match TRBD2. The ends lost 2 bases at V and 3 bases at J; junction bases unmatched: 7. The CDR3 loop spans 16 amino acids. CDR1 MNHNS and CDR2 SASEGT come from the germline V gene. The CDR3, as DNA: TGTGCCAGCAGTGAATCGAGCGGGAGGGAGGGCTACGAGCAGTACTTC. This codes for CASSESSGREGYEQYF.

The CDR3 spells CRTNLRDNTEAFF. CDR3 nucleotide sequence: TGCAGGACTAACCTTCGAGATAACACTGAAGCTTTCTTT. The chain has TRBV20-1 and TRBJ1-1; D is uncertain. Germline lookup yields CDR1 DFQATT and CDR2 SNEGSKA (reference sequence). This CDR3 has 13 residues.

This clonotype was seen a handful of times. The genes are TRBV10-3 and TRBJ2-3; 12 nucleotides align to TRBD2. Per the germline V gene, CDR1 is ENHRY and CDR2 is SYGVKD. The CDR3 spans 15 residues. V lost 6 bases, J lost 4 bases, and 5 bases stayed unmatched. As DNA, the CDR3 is TGTGCCATCAGCCCGACTAGCGGGAGTTCAGATACGCAGTATTTT. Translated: CAISPTSGSSDTQYF.

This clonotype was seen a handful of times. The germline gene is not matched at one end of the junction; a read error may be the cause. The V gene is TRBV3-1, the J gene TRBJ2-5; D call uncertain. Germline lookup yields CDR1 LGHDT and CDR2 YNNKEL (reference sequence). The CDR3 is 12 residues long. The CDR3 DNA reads TGTGCCAGCAGCCAAGAGAGAGACACCCGGTACTTC. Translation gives CASSQERDTRYF.

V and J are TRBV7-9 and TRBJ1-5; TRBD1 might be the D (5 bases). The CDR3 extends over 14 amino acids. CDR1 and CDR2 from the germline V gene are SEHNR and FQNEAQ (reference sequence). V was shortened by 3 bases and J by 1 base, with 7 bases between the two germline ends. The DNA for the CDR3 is TGTGCCAGCAGCTTGACAGCCAGCAATCAGCCCCAGCATTTT. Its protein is CASSLTASNQPQHF.

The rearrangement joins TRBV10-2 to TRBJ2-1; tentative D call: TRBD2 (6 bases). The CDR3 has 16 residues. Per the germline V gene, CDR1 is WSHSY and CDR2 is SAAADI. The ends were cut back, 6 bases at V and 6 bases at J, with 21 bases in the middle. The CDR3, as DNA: TGCGCCAGCAGCGAGGCCCCCGGGGGAGGACTCAATGAGCAGTTCTTC. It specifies CASSEAPGGGLNEQFF.

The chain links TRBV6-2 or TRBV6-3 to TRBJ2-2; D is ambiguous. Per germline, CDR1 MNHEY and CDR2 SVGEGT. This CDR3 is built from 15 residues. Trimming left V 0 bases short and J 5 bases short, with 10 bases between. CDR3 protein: CASSYSSRRTGELFF. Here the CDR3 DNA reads TGTGCCAGCAGTTACTCGAGTCGGCGGACCGGGGAGCTGTTTTTT.

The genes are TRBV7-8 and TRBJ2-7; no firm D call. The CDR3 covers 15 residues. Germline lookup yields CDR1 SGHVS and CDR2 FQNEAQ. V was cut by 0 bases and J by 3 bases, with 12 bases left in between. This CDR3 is CASSLAPALDYEQYF. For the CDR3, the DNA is TGTGCCAGCAGCTTAGCCCCAGCCTTAGACTACGAGCAGTACTTC. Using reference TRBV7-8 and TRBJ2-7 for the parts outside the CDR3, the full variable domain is GAGVSQSPRYKVAKRGQDVALRCDPISGHVSLFWYQQALGQGPEFLTYFQNEAQLDKSGLPSDRFFAERPEGSVSTLKIQRTQQEDSAVYLCASSLAPALDYEQYFGPGTRLTVT.

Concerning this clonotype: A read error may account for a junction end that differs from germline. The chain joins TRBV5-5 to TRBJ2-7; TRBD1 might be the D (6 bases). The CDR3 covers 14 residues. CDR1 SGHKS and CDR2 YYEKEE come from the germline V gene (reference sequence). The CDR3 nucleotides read TGTGCCAACAGCTTGCGGACAGTCTCCTACGAGCAGTACTTC. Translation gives CANSLRTVSYEQYF.

The CDR3 DNA follows: TGTGCCAGCAGACAAGGGACAGGAAACTATGGCTACACCTTC. This translates into CASRQGTGNYGYTF. This sequence joins TRBV7-3 and TRBJ1-2; 8 bases line up with TRBD1. Germline V gene lookup returns CDR1 SGHTA and CDR2 FQGTGA. Unmatched junction bases numbered 5, after V lost 6 bases and J lost 2 bases. This CDR3 has 14 residues.

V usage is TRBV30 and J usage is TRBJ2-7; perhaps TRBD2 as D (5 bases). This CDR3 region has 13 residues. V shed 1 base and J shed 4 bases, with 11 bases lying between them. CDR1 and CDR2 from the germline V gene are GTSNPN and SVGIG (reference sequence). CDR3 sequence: CAWSGGIRYEQYF. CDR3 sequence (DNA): TGTGCCTGGAGTGGAGGGATTCGTTACGAGCAGTACTTC.

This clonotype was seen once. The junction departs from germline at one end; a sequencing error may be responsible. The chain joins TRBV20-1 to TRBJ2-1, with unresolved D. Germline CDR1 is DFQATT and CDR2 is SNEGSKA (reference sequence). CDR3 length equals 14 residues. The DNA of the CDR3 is TGCAGTGCTCTTAACAGTTGGGGATACAGTGAGCAGTTCTTC. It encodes CSALNSWGYSEQFF.

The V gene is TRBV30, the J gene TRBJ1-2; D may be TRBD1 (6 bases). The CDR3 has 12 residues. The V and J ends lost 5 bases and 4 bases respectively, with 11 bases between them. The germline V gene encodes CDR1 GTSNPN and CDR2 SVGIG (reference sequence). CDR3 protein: CAWGRGPYGYTF. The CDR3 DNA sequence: TGTGCCTGGGGTCGGGGGCCCTATGGCTACACCTTC. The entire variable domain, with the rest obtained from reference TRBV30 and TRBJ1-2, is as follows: SQTIHQWPATLVQPVGSPLSLECTVEGTSNPNLYWYRQAAGRGLQLLFYSVGIGQISSEVPQNLSASRPQDRQFILSSKKLLLSDSGFYLCAWGRGPYGYTFGSGTRLTVV.

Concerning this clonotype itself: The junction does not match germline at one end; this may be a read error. CDR3 nucleotides: TGCAGCGTTGAATGGCCAGCTAAAGCAGACACGCAGTATTTT. It codes for CSVEWPAKADTQYF. The rearrangement joins TRBV29-1 to TRBJ2-3; no definite D call. CDR3 length equals 14 residues. Germline V gene data show CDR1 as SQVTM and CDR2 as ANQGSEA.

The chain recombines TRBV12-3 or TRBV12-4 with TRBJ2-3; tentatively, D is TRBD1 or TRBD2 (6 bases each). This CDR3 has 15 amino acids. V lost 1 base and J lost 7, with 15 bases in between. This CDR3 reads CASSLEGGRVNTQYF. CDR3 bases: TGTGCCAGCAGTTTAGAAGGGGGGAGAGTCAATACGCAGTATTTT.

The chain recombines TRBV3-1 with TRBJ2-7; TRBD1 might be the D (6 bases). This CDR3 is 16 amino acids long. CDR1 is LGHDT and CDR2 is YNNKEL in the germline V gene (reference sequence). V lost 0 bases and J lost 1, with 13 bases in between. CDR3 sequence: CASSQDNDRFSYEQYF. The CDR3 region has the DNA TGTGCCAGCAGCCAAGATAACGACAGGTTTTCCTACGAGCAGTACTTC.

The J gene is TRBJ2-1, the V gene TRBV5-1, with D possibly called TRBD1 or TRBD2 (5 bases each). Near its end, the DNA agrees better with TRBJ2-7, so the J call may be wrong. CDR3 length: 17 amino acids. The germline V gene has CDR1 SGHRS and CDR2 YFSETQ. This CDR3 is CASSLSSGPGTYNEQYF. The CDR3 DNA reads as TGCGCCAGCAGCTTGAGTTCGGGGCCAGGGACCTACAATGAGCAGTACTTC.

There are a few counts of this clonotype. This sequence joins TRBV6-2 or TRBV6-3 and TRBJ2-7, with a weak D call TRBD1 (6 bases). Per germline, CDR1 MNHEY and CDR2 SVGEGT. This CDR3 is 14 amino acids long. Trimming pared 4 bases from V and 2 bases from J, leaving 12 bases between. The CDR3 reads CASSSKTGTYEQYF. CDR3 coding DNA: TGTGCCAGCAGTTCCAAGACAGGCACCTACGAGCAGTACTTC.

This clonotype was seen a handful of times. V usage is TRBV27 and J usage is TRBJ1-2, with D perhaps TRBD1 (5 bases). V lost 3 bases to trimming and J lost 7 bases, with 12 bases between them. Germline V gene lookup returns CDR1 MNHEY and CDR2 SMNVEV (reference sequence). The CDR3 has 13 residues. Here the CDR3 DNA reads TGTGCCAGCAGTTTTTCAGGGACCCGTGGCTACACCTTC. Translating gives CASSFSGTRGYTF.

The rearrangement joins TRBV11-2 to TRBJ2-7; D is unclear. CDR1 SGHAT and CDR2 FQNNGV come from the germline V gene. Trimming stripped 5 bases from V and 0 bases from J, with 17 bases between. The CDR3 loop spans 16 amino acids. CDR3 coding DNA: TGTGCCAGCAGCCAAGATAAAGGTACCCTCTCCTACGAGCAGTACTTC. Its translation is CASSQDKGTLSYEQYF.

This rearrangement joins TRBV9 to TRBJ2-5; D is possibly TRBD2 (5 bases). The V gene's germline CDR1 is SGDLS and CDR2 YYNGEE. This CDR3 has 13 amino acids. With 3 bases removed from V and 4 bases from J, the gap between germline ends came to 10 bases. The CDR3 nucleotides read TGTGCCAGCAGCGAAGGGAGTTTAGAGACCCAGTACTTC. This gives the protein CASSEGSLETQYF. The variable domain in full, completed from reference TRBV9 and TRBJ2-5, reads DSGVTQTPKHLITATGQRVTLRCSPRSGDLSVYWYQQSLDQGLQFLIQYYNGEERAKGNILERFSAQQFPDLHSELNLSSLELGDSALYFCASSEGSLETQYFGPGTRLLVL.

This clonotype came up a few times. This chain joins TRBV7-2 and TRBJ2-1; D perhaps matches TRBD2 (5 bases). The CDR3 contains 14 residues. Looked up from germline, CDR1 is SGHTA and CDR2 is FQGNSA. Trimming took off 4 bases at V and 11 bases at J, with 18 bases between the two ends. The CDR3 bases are TGTGCCAGCAGCTCGTTTCGGACTTCTAATCAGCAGTTCTTC. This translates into CASSSFRTSNQQFF.

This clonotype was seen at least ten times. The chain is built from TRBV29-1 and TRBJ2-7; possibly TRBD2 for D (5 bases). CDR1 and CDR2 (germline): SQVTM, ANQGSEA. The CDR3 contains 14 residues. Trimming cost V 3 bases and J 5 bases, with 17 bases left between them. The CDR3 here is CSVEVYGERDEQYF. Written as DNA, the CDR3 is TGCAGCGTTGAGGTTTACGGGGAGAGGGACGAGCAGTACTTC.

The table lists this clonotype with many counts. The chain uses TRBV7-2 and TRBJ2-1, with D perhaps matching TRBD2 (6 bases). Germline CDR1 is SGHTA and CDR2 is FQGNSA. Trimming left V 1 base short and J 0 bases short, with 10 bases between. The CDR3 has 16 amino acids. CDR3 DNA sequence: TGTGCCAGCAGCTTAGTCCTAGCGAGCTCCTACAATGAGCAGTTCTTC. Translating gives CASSLVLASSYNEQFF.

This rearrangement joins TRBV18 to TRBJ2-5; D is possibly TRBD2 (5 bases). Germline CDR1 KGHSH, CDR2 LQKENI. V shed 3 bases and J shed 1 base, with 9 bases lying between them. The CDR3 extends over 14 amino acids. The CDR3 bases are TGTGCCAGCTCACCGCTCGGGATCCAAGAGACCCAGTACTTC. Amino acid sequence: CASSPLGIQETQYF.

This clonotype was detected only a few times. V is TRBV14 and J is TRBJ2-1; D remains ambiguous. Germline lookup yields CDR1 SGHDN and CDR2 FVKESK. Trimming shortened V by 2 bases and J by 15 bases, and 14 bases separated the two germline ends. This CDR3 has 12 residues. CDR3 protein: CASSQSKTGWFF. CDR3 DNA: TGTGCCAGCAGCCAAAGTAAGACGGGTTGGTTCTTC. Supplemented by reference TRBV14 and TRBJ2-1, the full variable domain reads EAGVTQFPSHSVIEKGQTVTLRCDPISGHDNLYWYRRVMGKEIKFLLHFVKESKQDESGMPNNRFLAERTGGTYSTLKVQPAELEDSGVYFCASSQSKTGWFFGPGTRLTVL.

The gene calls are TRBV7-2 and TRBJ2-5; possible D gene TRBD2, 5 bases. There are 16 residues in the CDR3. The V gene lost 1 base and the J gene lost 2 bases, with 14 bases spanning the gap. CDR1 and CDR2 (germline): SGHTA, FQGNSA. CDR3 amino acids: CASSLGLWALQETQYF. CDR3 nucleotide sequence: TGTGCCAGCAGCTTAGGACTATGGGCCCTACAAGAGACCCAGTACTTC.